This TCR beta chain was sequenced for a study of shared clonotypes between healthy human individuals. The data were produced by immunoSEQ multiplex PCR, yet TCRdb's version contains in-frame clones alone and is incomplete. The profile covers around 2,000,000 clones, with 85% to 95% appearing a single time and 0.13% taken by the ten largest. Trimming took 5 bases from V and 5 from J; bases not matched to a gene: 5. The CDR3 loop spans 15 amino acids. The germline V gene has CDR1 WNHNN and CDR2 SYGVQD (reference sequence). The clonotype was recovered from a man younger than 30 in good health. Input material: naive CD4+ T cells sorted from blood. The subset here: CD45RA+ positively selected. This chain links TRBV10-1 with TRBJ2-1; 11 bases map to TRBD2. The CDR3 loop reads CASSLAGGGHNEQFF. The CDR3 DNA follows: TGCGCCAGCAGTCTAGCGGGAGGAGGGCACAATGAGCAGTTCTTC.